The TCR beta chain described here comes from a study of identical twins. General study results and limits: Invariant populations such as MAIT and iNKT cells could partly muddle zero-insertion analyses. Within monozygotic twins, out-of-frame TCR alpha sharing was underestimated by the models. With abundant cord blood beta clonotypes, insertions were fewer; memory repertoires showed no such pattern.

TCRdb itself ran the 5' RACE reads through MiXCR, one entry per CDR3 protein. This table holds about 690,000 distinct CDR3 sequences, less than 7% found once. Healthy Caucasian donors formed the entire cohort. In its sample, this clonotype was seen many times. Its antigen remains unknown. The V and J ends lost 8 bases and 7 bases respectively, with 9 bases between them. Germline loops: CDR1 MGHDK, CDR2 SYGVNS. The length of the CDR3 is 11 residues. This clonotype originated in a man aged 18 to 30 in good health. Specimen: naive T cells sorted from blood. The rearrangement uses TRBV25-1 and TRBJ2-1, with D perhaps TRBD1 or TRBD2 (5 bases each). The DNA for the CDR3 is TGTGCCAGCGGAGGACAAAATGAGCAGTTCTTC. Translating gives CASGGQNEQFF.